These T cell receptor beta chains were read from a single sample in a study of T cell clusters in autoimmune cytopenias. Following a re-call of the multiplex PCR reads, TCRdb has one entry per CDR3 protein and lacks DNA. This sample's table reports some 8,100 distinct CDR3 sequences. Sequencing was carried out using peripheral blood. The source of these receptors is a human donor with an autoimmune cytopenia or autoimmune hepatitis (not recorded which). Each CDR3 is given with its conserved first and last residue. Fields, in order: V gene, clone size, J gene, CDR3 length, CDR3 protein. Not every row has a clone size; where given, it reads once, few, many or a size class.

V: TRBV6-5; size: NA; J: TRBJ1-4; length: 13; CDR3: CAISDRVGEKLFF
V: TRBV6-5; size: medium-sized; J: TRBJ2-3; length: 17; CDR3: CASSYSLQGGRTDTQYF
V: TRBV6-1; size: medium-sized; J: TRBJ2-6; length: 13; CDR3: CASSPWGANVLTF
V: TRBV6-1; size: NA; J: TRBJ1-2; length: 15; CDR3: CASSDPGTGNYGYTF
V: TRBV6-5; size: NA; J: TRBJ1-5; length: 16; CDR3: CASSSYASTGNQPQHF
V: TRBV12-3/TRBV12-4; size: NA; J: TRBJ1-2; length: 16; CDR3: CASSPAPGQGYYGYTF
V: TRBV11-2; size: NA; J: TRBJ2-7; length: 14; CDR3: CASSLGLAGHEQYF
V: TRBV10-3; size: NA; J: TRBJ2-1; length: 17; CDR3: CAISAFTWTSGRNEQFF
V: TRBV7-9; size: NA; J: TRBJ1-1; length: 13; CDR3: CASSLVGFTEAFF
V: TRBV11-2; size: NA; J: TRBJ1-1; length: 12; CDR3: CASSPYNTEAFF
V: TRBV6-1; size: medium-sized; J: TRBJ2-1; length: 16; CDR3: CASSENWYSPYNEQFF
V: TRBV19; size: NA; J: TRBJ1-3; length: 17; CDR3: CASSIEGRALSGNTIYF
V: TRBV27; size: medium-sized; J: TRBJ1-5; length: 14; CDR3: CASSLGQGNQPQHF
V: TRBV10-3; size: medium-sized; J: TRBJ1-5; length: 12; CDR3: CATSGPNQPQHF
V: TRBV5-1; size: NA; J: TRBJ1-1; length: 15; CDR3: CASSLDGQPNTEAFF
V: TRBV6-5; size: medium-sized; J: TRBJ1-1; length: 15; CDR3: CASRPTGTGNTEAFF
V: TRBV18; size: NA; J: TRBJ1-2; length: 13; CDR3: CASQPGGGDGYTF
V: TRBV19; size: medium-sized; J: TRBJ2-7; length: 14; CDR3: CASSVRVGSTGQYF
V: TRBV5-4; size: medium-sized; J: TRBJ1-2; length: 15; CDR3: CASSLPGQIIYGYTF
V: TRBV20-1; size: NA; J: TRBJ2-1; length: 19; CDR3: CSAHGLAGGVKGSYNEQFF
V: TRBV19; size: NA; J: TRBJ1-4; length: 15; CDR3: CASSQQHYPNEKLFF
V: TRBV27; size: NA; J: TRBJ2-3; length: 17; CDR3: CASSFFPGQQTTDTQYF
V: TRBV6-5; size: medium-sized; J: TRBJ2-7; length: 14; CDR3: CASSYGKGDYEQYF
V: TRBV12-3/TRBV12-4; size: NA; J: TRBJ2-1; length: 20; CDR3: CASSLAVWASGSPSYNEQFF
V: TRBV5-1; size: NA; J: TRBJ1-2; length: 15; CDR3: CASSLGTGANYGYTF
V: TRBV20-1; size: medium-sized; J: TRBJ2-7; length: 13; CDR3: CSASLPGTHEQYF
V: TRBV10-3; size: medium-sized; J: TRBJ1-1; length: 11; CDR3: CAISERTEAFF
V: TRBV27; size: NA; J: TRBJ2-7; length: 14; CDR3: CASSGRDRGHEQYF
V: TRBV12-3/TRBV12-4; size: NA; J: TRBJ2-6; length: 16; CDR3: CASRGQGFSGANVLTF
V: TRBV20-1; size: medium-sized; J: TRBJ1-2; length: 13; CDR3: CSAPDRGRNGYTF
V: TRBV12-3/TRBV12-4; size: NA; J: TRBJ2-2; length: 16; CDR3: CASSSRTSQRTGELFF
V: TRBV27; size: NA; J: TRBJ1-2; length: 16; CDR3: CASSPGPHRPLYGYTF
V: TRBV5-4; size: medium-sized; J: TRBJ2-7; length: 16; CDR3: CASSSSALAHSYEQYF
V: TRBV7-6; size: medium-sized; J: TRBJ2-7; length: 13; CDR3: CASSDRQSYEQYF
V: TRBV6-5; size: NA; J: TRBJ1-4; length: 16; CDR3: CASSSGTAATNEKLFF
V: TRBV20-1; size: NA; J: TRBJ2-3; length: 16; CDR3: CSAPPDRGRGWDTQYF
V: TRBV11-3; size: NA; J: TRBJ2-1; length: 16; CDR3: CASSLAGTRTYNEQFF
V: TRBV30; size: NA; J: TRBJ1-1; length: 12; CDR3: CAWNPQGTEAFF
V: TRBV28; size: NA; J: TRBJ1-2; length: 12; CDR3: CASSLLGYGYTF
V: TRBV6-5; size: medium-sized; J: TRBJ1-2; length: 11; CDR3: CASSSPSGYTF
V: TRBV5-1; size: NA; J: TRBJ2-1; length: 18; CDR3: CASSLGLAGGLRYNEQFF
V: TRBV21-1; size: NA; J: TRBJ1-6; length: 15; CDR3: CASLLQGDLSSPLHF
V: TRBV30; size: medium-sized; J: TRBJ1-2; length: 14; CDR3: CAWSVRPDNYGYTF
V: TRBV5-6; size: NA; J: TRBJ1-4; length: 17; CDR3: CASSLLPGGQGNEKLFF
V: TRBV20-1; size: NA; J: TRBJ1-1; length: 14; CDR3: CSAAGRRQNTEAFF
V: TRBV11-2; size: NA; J: TRBJ2-4; length: 17; CDR3: CASSFPSGGAAKNIQYF
V: TRBV6-5; size: NA; J: TRBJ1-1; length: 13; CDR3: CASRWGWGTEAFF
V: TRBV28; size: NA; J: TRBJ1-2; length: 17; CDR3: CASSSLPGSQTNYGYTF
V: TRBV6-4; size: NA; J: TRBJ2-3; length: 13; CDR3: CASSQGHPDTQYF
V: TRBV2; size: NA; J: TRBJ1-4; length: 14; CDR3: CASSEGGKDEKLFF
V: TRBV19; size: medium-sized; J: TRBJ2-7; length: 14; CDR3: CASSTTGTSYEQYF
V: TRBV20-1; size: NA; J: TRBJ2-7; length: 16; CDR3: CSARGRIGDAVYEQYF
V: TRBV2; size: NA; J: TRBJ1-2; length: 12; CDR3: CASGGQGDGYTF
V: TRBV5-4; size: NA; J: TRBJ1-1; length: 16; CDR3: CASSPPRSGSYTEAFF
V: TRBV9; size: NA; J: TRBJ2-3; length: 15; CDR3: CASSVQAGLTDTQYF
V: TRBV9; size: NA; J: TRBJ2-3; length: 15; CDR3: CASRRTGTPGDTQYF
V: TRBV2; size: NA; J: TRBJ2-7; length: 16; CDR3: CASSEEVYSGGGEQYF
V: TRBV20-1; size: medium-sized; J: TRBJ1-3; length: 14; CDR3: CSARDRISGNTIYF
V: TRBV7-2; size: medium-sized; J: TRBJ2-5; length: 14; CDR3: CASSLRGGGETQYF